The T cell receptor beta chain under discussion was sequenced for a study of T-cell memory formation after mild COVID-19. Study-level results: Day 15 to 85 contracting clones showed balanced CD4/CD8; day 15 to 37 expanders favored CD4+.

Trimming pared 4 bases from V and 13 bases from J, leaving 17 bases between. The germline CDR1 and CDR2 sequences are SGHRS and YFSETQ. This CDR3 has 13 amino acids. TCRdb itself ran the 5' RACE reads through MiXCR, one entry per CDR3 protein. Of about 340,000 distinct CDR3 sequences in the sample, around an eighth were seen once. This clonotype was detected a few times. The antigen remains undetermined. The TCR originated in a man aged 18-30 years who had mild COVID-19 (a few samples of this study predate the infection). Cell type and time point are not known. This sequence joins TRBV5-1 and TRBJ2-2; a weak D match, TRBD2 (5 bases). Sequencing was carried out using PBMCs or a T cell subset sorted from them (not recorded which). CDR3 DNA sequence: TGCGCCAGCAGCCCCCGCGCGGGTGGTGGGCTGTTTTTT. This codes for CASSPRAGGGLFF.